This T cell receptor (beta chain) was found in a study of vaccination effects on CD4 cells after COVID-19. Comments on this clone: Its matching antigen is unknown.

Ahead of sequencing, the ViraFEST assay grew antigen-specific CD4+ T cells using viral peptide pools. Following 10 days of culture, CD4+ T cells were isolated. All vaccine recipients tested negative for nucleocapsid antibodies and had never contracted SARS-CoV-2 infection. Per the germline V gene, CDR1 is KGHDR and CDR2 is SFDVKD. This CDR3 has 14 amino acids. The V end was cut by 2 bases, the J end by 1 base, with 7 bases between. Clones were read by immunoSEQ multiplex PCR, and TCRdb kept only the in-frame ones, dropping some. This sample has more than 40,000 clones, with just over 75% found just once.

This chain connects TRBV24-1 to TRBJ1-2, with D maybe TRBD1 (6 bases). The sequence derives from a human donor who received a COVID-19 vaccine. The specimen comprised CD4+ T cells from PBMCs cultured with SARS-CoV-2 spike peptides, sampled before COVID-19 vaccination. The CDR3 DNA follows: TGTGCCACCAGTGATTCAGGGGTTAACTATGGCTACACCTTC. Protein product: CATSDSGVNYGYTF.